The clone carrying this T cell receptor (beta chain) was seen more than once but under ten times. Its antigen is unidentified. Sorting with CD45RO/CCR7/CD25/CD127/CD95/CD27 yielded naive, central memory, regulatory and stem-like memory CD4+ cells. Since all of the isolated RNA was reverse transcribed, expressed TCRB transcripts were what got sequenced. Using immunoSEQ multiplex PCR, the repertoire was profiled, and TCRdb retains in-frame clones only, with some absent. Of 150,000 to 200,000 clones in the sample, roughly an eighth were seen once. The entry originates in a study of beta chain features in type 1 diabetes. General study points: Insertion counts at VDJ junctions were lower in type 1 diabetes patients, who also showed more deletions there.

The sample consisted of central memory CD4+ T cells from blood. This clonotype was obtained from a young woman in good health.

CDR3 nucleotides: TGTGCCAGCAGTTCCCGCCGGGAGCAGTACTTC. Translating gives CASSSRREQYF. The chain carries TRBV6-5 and TRBJ2-7, with D hard to call. V was cut by 4 bases and J by 7 bases, with 8 bases left in between. From germline, CDR1 is MNHEY and CDR2 SVGAGI. This CDR3 is 11 amino acids long.